What follows are 7 T cell receptor beta chains derived from one specimen sequenced in a study of CD8+ T cells in alopecia areata. Following RNA extraction, reverse transcription yielded cDNA that acted as the sequencing template. Sequencing was performed with immunoSEQ multiplex PCR; in TCRdb, only in-frame clones are kept and a portion is missing. The sample carries some 170,000 clones, roughly 50% recorded once. Treatment noted: oral pan-JAK inhibitor, 5-10 mg twice daily. The source material was CD4+ T cells sorted from blood, sampled at approximately week 60, from a patient treated with tofacitinib. Receptor source: a human donor with alopecia areata.

The chain uses TRBV29-1 and TRBJ2-7; D is ambiguous. The CDR3 is made up of 9 amino acids. Looked up from germline, CDR1 is SQVTM and CDR2 is ANQGSEA. V lost 8 bases, J lost 10 bases, and 12 bases lay in between. CDR3 bases: TGCAGCTCCCCAGCCCCACAGTACTTC. Residues: CSSPAPQYF.

The chain employs TRBV30 and TRBJ1-2, with a weak D call TRBD1 (5 bases). Trimming shortened V by 5 bases and J by 8 bases, and 18 bases separated the two germline ends. The germline V gene encodes CDR1 GTSNPN and CDR2 SVGIG (reference sequence). CDR3 length equals 13 residues. The CDR3: CAWAHYRREGYTF. The CDR3 nucleotides are TGTGCCTGGGCCCATTACCGCAGGGAGGGCTACACCTTC.

The chain couples TRBV6-6 to TRBJ2-2; D not resolved. This CDR3 region has 12 residues. Germline CDR1 is MNHNY and CDR2 is SVGAGI (reference sequence). Trimming stripped 7 bases from V and 1 base from J, with 4 bases between. The DNA of the CDR3 is TGTGCCAGCACGGAGAACACCGGGGAGCTGTTTTTT. Protein: CASTENTGELFF.

The chain carries TRBV6-1 and TRBJ2-2; perhaps TRBD2 as D (5 bases). The length of the CDR3 is 15 residues. Trimming pared 10 bases from V and 1 base from J, leaving 16 bases between. The V gene's germline CDR1 is MNHNS and CDR2 SASEGT. CDR3 in amino acids: CATTPRARNTGELFF. The CDR3, as DNA: TGTGCCACCACACCGAGGGCCAGGAACACCGGGGAGCTGTTTTTT.

This clone has a handful of counts. The chain carries TRBV29-1 and TRBJ1-2, with D maybe TRBD1 (6 bases). Germline V CDR1 and CDR2: SQVTM, ANQGSEA. V dropped 7 bases and J dropped 6 bases, with 12 bases sitting between them. This CDR3 contains 11 residues. The CDR3 protein is CSAGQTNGYTF. The CDR3 coding sequence is TGCAGCGCAGGACAGACCAATGGCTACACCTTC.

This clone occurred a few times. V is TRBV6-5 and J is TRBJ2-7, with TRBD1 matching over 9 bases. J was trimmed by 3 bases and V by 6 bases; bases with no gene match: 6. Germline assignment: CDR1 MNHEY and CDR2 SVGAGI. The CDR3 runs 14 residues. CDR3 region: CASRTGTGSYEQYF. The CDR3 coding sequence is TGTGCCAGCAGAACCGGGACAGGGAGCTACGAGCAGTACTTC.

The J gene is TRBJ1-1, the V gene TRBV6-5, with 8 bases that match TRBD1. J gave up 1 base and V 6 bases, and 7 bases lay outside the gene matches. Germline loops: CDR1 MNHEY, CDR2 SVGAGI. This CDR3 has 15 residues. CDR3 loop: CASSRPGTGNTEAFF. CDR3 in DNA: TGTGCCAGCAGCCGTCCCGGGACAGGGAACACTGAAGCTTTCTTT.